This T cell receptor beta chain was observed in a study of low-dose radiotherapy and immunotherapy resistance in tumors. Study-level background: On cycle 1 day 1, patients started four cycles of oral aspirin 300 mg daily.

Covering alpha and beta chains, TRAV- and TRBV-specific primers were used for the first-strand cDNA. Over roughly 18 PCR cycles, TCRs were amplified from a constant-region primer and V-primer adapter. TCRdb reanalysed the reads using MiXCR and keeps one entry per CDR3 protein. The sample has about 9,800 distinct CDR3 sequences, over 35% seen once; the top ten hold approximately 6%. CDR3 length: 15 amino acids. The V end lost 5 bases, the J end lost 2 bases, and 18 bases lay between the germline ends. The V gene's germline CDR1 is DFQATT and CDR2 SNEGSKA (reference sequence). This sequence was found in a human donor with advanced metastatic prostate, ovarian, gallbladder or colorectal cancer (not recorded which). This table probably holds off-target reads from a library built for another chain. This rearrangement joins TRBV20-1 to TRBJ2-5; D is perhaps TRBD1 (5 bases). The chain's CDR3 is CSALTAPAPQETQYF. CDR3 coding DNA: TGCAGTGCTCTGACAGCACCCGCACCTCAAGAGACCCAGTACTTC.